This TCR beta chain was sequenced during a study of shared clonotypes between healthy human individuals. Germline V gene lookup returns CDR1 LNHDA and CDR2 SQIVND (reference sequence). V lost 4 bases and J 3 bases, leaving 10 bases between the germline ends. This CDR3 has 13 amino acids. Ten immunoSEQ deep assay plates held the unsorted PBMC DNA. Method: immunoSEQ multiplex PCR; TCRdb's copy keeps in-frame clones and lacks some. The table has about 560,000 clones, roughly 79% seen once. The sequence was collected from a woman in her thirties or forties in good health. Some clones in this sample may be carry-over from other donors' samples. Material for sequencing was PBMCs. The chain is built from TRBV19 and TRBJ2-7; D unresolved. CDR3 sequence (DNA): TGTGCCAGTAGTAACCGTATGGGCTACGAGCAGTACTTC. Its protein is CASSNRMGYEQYF.